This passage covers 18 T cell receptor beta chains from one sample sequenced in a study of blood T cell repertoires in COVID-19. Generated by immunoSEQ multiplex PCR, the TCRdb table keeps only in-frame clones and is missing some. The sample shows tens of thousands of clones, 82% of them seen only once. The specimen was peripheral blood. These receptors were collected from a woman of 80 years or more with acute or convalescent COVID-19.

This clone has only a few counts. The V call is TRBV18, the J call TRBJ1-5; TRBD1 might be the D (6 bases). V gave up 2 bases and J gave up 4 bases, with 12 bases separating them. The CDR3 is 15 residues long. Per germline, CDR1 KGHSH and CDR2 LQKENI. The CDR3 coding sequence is TGTGCCAGCTCACCAGACGGACAGTTTAATCAGCCCCAGCATTTT. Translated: CASSPDGQFNQPQHF.

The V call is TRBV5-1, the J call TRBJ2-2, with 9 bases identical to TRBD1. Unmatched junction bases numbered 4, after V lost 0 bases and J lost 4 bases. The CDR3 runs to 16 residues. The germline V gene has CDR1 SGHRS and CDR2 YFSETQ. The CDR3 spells CASSLAGQGSTGELFF. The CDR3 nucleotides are TGCGCCAGCAGCTTGGCGGGACAGGGATCCACCGGGGAGCTGTTTTTT.

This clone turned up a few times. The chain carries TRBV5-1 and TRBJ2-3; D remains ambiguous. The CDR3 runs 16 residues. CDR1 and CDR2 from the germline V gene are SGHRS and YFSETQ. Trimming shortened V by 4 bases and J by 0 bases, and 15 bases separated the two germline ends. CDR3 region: CASSPPGLASTDTQYF. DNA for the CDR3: TGCGCCAGCAGCCCACCGGGTCTGGCCAGCACAGATACGCAGTATTTT.

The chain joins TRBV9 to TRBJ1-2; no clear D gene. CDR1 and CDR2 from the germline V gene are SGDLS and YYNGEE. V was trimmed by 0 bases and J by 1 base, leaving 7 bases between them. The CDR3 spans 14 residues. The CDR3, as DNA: TGTGCCAGCAGCGTAGGTCGTTTTAACTATGGCTACACCTTC. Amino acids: CASSVGRFNYGYTF.

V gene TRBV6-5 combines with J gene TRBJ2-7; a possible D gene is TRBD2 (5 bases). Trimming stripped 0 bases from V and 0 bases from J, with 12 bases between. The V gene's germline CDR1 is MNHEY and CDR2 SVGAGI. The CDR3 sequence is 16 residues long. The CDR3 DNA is TGTGCCAGCAGTTACTCGCCGACGGGGAGCTCCTACGAGCAGTACTTC. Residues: CASSYSPTGSSYEQYF.

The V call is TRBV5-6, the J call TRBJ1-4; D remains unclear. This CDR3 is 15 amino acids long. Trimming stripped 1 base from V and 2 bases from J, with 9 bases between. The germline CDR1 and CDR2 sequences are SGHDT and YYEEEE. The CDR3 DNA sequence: TGTGCCAGCAGCTTGATAAGGAGGACTAATGAAAAACTGTTTTTT. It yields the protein CASSLIRRTNEKLFF. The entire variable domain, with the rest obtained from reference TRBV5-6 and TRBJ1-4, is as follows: DAGVTQSPTHLIKTRGQQVTLRCSPKSGHDTVSWYQQALGQGPQFIFQYYEEEERQRGNFPDRFSGHQFPNYSSELNVNALLLGDSALYLCASSLIRRTNEKLFFGSGTQLSVL.

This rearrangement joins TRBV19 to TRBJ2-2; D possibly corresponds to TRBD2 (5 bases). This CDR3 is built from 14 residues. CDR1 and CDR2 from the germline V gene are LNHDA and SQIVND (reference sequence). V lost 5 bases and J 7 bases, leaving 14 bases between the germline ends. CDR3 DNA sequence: TGTGCCAGTAGTCATCGAAGGGAGAACGGGGAGCTGTTTTTT. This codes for CASSHRRENGELFF. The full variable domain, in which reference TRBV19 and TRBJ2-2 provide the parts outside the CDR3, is DGGITQSPKYLFRKEGQNVTLSCEQNLNHDAMYWYRQDPGQGLRLIYYSQIVNDFQKGDIAEGYSVSREKKESFPLTVTSAQKNPTAFYLCASSHRRENGELFFGEGSRLTVL.

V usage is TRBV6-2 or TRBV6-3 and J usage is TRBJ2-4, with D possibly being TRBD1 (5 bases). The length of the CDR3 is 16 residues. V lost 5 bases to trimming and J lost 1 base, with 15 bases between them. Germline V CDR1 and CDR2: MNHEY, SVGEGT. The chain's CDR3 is CASSLLRGAAKNIQYF. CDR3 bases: TGTGCCAGCAGTCTATTAAGGGGTGCGGCCAAAAACATTCAGTACTTC.

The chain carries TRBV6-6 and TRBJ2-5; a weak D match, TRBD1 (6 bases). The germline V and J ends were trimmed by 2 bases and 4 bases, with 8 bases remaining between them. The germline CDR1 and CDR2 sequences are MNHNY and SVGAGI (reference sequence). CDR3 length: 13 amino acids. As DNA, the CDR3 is TGTGCCAGCAGTTACGTGGGGGCAGAGACCCAGTACTTC. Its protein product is CASSYVGAETQYF.

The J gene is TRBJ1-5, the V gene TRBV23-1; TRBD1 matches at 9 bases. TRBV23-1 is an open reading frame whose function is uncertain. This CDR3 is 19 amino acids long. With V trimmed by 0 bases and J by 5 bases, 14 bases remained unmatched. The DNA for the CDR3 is TGCGCCAGCAGTCAATCGAACGGTCGGGGACAGGGTTTCGATCAGCCCCAGCATTTT. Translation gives CASSQSNGRGQGFDQPQHF.

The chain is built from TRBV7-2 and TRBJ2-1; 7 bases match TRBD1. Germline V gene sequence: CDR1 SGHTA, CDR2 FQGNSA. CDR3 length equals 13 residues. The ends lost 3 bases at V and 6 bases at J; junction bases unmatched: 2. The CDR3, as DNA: TGTGCCAGCAGCTTGGGACAGTTCAATGAGCAGTTCTTC. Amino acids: CASSLGQFNEQFF.

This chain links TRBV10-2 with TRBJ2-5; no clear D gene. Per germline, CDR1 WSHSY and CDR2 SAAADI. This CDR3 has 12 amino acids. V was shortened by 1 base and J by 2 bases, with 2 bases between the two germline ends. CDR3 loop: CASSELQETQYF. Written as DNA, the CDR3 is TGCGCCAGCAGTGAGTTACAAGAGACCCAGTACTTC.

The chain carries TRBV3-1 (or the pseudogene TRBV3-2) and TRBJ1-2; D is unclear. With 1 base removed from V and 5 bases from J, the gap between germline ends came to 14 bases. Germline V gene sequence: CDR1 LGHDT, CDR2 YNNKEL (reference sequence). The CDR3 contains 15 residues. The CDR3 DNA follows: TGTGCCAGCAGCCAAGCGGGCGGGGAGGGATATGGCTACACCTTC. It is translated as CASSQAGGEGYGYTF.

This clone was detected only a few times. Here the CDR3 reads CASSGSGRAAGELFF. The CDR3 nucleotides read TGCGCCAGCAGTGGTAGCGGGAGAGCTGCGGGGGAGCTGTTTTTT. This chain connects TRBV10-2 to TRBJ2-2, with 9 bases identical to TRBD2. V lost 4 bases, J lost 8 bases, and 8 bases stayed unmatched. From germline, CDR1 is WSHSY and CDR2 SAAADI. This CDR3 spans 15 amino acids.

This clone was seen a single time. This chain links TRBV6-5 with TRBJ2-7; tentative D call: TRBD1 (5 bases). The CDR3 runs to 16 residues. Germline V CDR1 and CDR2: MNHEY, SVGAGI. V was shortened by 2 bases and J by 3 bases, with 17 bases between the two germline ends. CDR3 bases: TGTGCCAGCAGTTACGCTGGTGGGCAGGGCAGCTACGAGCAGTACTTC. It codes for CASSYAGGQGSYEQYF.

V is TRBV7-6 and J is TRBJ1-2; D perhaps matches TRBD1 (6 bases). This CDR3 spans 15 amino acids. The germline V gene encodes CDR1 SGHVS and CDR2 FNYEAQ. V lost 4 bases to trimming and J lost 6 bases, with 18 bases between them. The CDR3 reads CASSSGTHQSDGYTF. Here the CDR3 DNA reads TGTGCCAGCAGCTCCGGGACACACCAATCCGATGGCTACACCTTC.

The CDR3 is CASSPARAGNEQYF. The DNA for the CDR3 is TGTGCCAGCAGCCCAGCCAGGGCGGGGAACGAGCAGTACTTC. The V gene is TRBV6-5, the J gene TRBJ2-7, with D perhaps TRBD2 (6 bases). V was clipped by 6 bases and J by 5 bases, with 17 bases between them. Germline V gene sequence: CDR1 MNHEY, CDR2 SVGAGI. The CDR3 covers 14 residues.

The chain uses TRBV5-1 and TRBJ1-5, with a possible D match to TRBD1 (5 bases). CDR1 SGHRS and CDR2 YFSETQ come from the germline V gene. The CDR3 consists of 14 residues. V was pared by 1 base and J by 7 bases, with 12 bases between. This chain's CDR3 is CASSLNGGDQPQHF. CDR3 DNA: TGCGCCAGCAGCTTGAACGGAGGGGACCAGCCCCAGCATTTT.